This entry features one TCR beta chain sequence. V lost 2 bases to trimming and J lost 3 bases; unmatched junction nucleotides: 11. The CDR3 is 18 residues long. The germline gives CDR1 WSHSY, CDR2 SAAADI. As processed by the authors: Amplified reference gene primers provided the basis for estimating nucleated cell counts. Assay used: immunoSEQ multiplex PCR; TCRdb lists only in-frame clones, some missing. The V and J calls and clone size are taken from that table; D and trimming were inferred from the DNA. The sample lists 70,000 or so clones, approximately 86% occurring once. The sample originates from a study of blood T cell repertoires in COVID-19. Study at large: The samples span acute and convalescent COVID-19 from the United States, Italy and Spain. T cells, B-cell-depleted T cells, or PBMCs supplied cDNA or gDNA.

Material for sequencing was peripheral blood. This chain joins TRBV10-2 and TRBJ2-5; 11 bases map to TRBD2. This receptor was identified in a woman aged 60-75 years with acute or convalescent COVID-19. The CDR3 protein is CASSETSSSLAGEETQYF. The CDR3 region has the DNA TGCGCCAGCAGTGAGACCTCCTCCTCACTAGCGGGGGAAGAGACCCAGTACTTC.